One and the same sample provided the 6 T cell receptor beta chains below, sequenced in a study of T-cell memory formation after mild COVID-19. TCRdb passed the 5' RACE reads through MiXCR, listing each CDR3 protein once. The sample contains hundreds of thousands of distinct CDR3 sequences, 25% to 30% of which appear only once. Sequencing was performed on PBMCs or a T cell subset sorted from them (not recorded which). Every receptor here comes from an adult woman who had mild COVID-19 (a few samples of this study predate the infection). Cell type and time point are not known.

Only one count was recorded for this clonotype. V usage is TRBV27 and J usage is TRBJ2-3; 8 bases map to TRBD2. The germline gives CDR1 MNHEY, CDR2 SMNVEV (reference sequence). The CDR3 loop spans 16 amino acids. The V segment lost 1 base and the J segment 6 bases; nucleotides outside the gene matches: 9. The CDR3 loop reads CASSLLNSGMKDTQYF. The CDR3 DNA sequence: TGTGCCAGCAGTTTATTGAATAGCGGGATGAAGGATACGCAGTATTTT.

V and J are TRBV6-5 and TRBJ1-5; 9 bases are a match to TRBD1. The CDR3 is 14 amino acids. V dropped 0 bases and J dropped 6; count of bases not matched to a gene: 0. Germline values: CDR1 MNHEY, CDR2 SVGAGI. The CDR3 loop reads CASSYSTGGQPQHF. CDR3 nucleotides: TGTGCCAGCAGTTACTCGACAGGGGGTCAGCCCCAGCATTTT.

About this clonotype itself: A read error may produce the germline difference seen at one junction end. This chain connects TRBV29-1 to TRBJ2-7; the D is unclear. Germline V CDR1 and CDR2: SQVTM, ANQGSEA. This CDR3 has 11 amino acids. The CDR3 sequence is CSVQDTYEQYF. CDR3 nucleotide sequence: TGCAGCGTTCAAGACACCTACGAGCAGTACTTC.

The J gene is TRBJ2-3, the V gene TRBV6-4; TRBD2 might be the D (6 bases). Germline CDR1 MRHNA, CDR2 SNTAGT. Trimming removed 7 bases at V and 0 bases at J, with 11 bases between. The CDR3 is 14 amino acids. CDR3 protein: CASKGGASTDTQYF. DNA of the CDR3: TGTGCCAGCAAGGGCGGGGCTAGCACAGATACGCAGTATTTT.

This clonotype was seen more than once but under ten times. The chain couples TRBV20-1 to TRBJ2-3; 11 nucleotides match TRBD2. In germline, CDR1 is DFQATT, CDR2 SNEGSKA (reference sequence). With V trimmed by 1 base and J by 0 bases, 9 bases remained unmatched. CDR3 length: 18 residues. In DNA, the CDR3 is TGCAGTGCTAGAGTGGCTAGCGGGAGGACTGATAGCACAGATACGCAGTATTTT. Amino acid sequence: CSARVASGRTDSTDTQYF.

This clonotype was seen only a few times. The CDR3 DNA follows: TGTGCCAGCAGCCCCCCAATCATTGCGGAGATCTACAATGAGCAGTTCTTC. Protein sequence: CASSPPIIAEIYNEQFF. The J gene is TRBJ2-1, the V gene TRBV7-9; D is undetermined. CDR1 SEHNR and CDR2 FQNEAQ come from the germline V gene (reference sequence). There are 17 residues in the CDR3. V was trimmed by 5 bases and J by 3 bases, leaving 20 bases between them.